The source of this T cell receptor (beta chain) is a study of blood T cell repertoires in COVID-19. On the study more broadly: PBMCs, B-cell-depleted T cells, or T cells were the source of the cDNA or gDNA that made up the material.

CDR1 is SGDLS, CDR2 YYNGEE, per germline. This CDR3 has 16 amino acids. Trimming took 2 bases from V and 5 from J, leaving 16 bases between them. Individuals aged about 18 to 89 years were recruited from roughly 23 US areas. Each participant's cohort was designated according to participant-reported clinical history. Clones were sequenced by immunoSEQ multiplex PCR, and TCRdb holds only the in-frame ones, with some missing. The sample has about 240,000 clones; about 90% are singletons. Sequences were obtained from PBMCs or T cells enriched from blood (not recorded which). The gene calls are TRBV9 and TRBJ1-4; D not certain. This receptor was taken from a woman between 40 and 50 years old with acute COVID-19. CDR3 bases: TGTGCCAGCAGCGTCGGACTAGCGGGAGGGAATGAAAAACTGTTTTTT. Its protein is CASSVGLAGGNEKLFF.